This T cell receptor beta chain comes out of a study of regulatory dendritic cells for organ transplantation. Allogeneic regulatory or mature dendritic cells were co-cultured for roughly five days with CFSE-labeled sorted T cells at 1:10. Naive CD45RA+ and memory CD45RO+ CD4+ or CD8+ T cells were FACS-sorted. Study-level points and caveats: Regulatory dendritic cells appeared to expand memory CD8+ clones less than mature ones. Of resting T cell subsets, memory CD8+ had the most alloreactive clonotypes. Between individuals, the alloreactive memory CD8+ T cell pool differed considerably.

Method: immunoSEQ multiplex PCR; TCRdb's copy keeps in-frame clones and lacks some. The sample consists of over 20,000 clones, approximately 85% of them appearing once. The CDR3 covers 16 residues. The germline V gene encodes CDR1 MNHEY and CDR2 SMNVEV (reference sequence). The junction had 12 bases not matched to a gene; V was cut back by 5 bases and J by 6 bases. As for this clone: Its antigen is as yet unknown.

The chain links TRBV27 to TRBJ2-3, with 9 bases that match TRBD1. Sample: naive CD4+ T cells from blood cultured with regulatory dendritic cells. Documented subset: CD45RA+ naive T cells. The TCR originated in a human donor in good health. In DNA, the CDR3 is TGTGCCAGCAGTCCTCTGGGACAGGGCCCCGCGGATACGCAGTATTTT. Its translation: CASSPLGQGPADTQYF.